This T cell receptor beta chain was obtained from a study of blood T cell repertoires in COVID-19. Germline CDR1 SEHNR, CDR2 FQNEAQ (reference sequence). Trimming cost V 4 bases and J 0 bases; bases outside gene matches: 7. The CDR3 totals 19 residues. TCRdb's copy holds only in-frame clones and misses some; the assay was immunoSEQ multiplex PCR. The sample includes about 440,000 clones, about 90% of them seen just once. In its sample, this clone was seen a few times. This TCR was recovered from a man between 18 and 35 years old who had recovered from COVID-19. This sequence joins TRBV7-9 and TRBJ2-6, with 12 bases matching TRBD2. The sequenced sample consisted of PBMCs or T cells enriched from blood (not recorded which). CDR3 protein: CASSSGLAGPSSGANVLTF. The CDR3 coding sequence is TGTGCCAGCAGCTCGGGACTAGCGGGTCCTTCCTCTGGGGCCAACGTCCTGACTTTC.